The clone carrying this T cell receptor beta chain was counted ten times or more. Its antigen is currently unknown. This specimen comes from a study of T cells in Graves' hyperthyroidism and ophthalmopathy. The CDR3 sequence is 13 residues long. Germline V gene sequence: CDR1 SGHAT, CDR2 FQDESV (reference sequence). The ends were cut back, 5 bases at V and 1 base at J, with 8 bases in the middle. Study observations and caveats: The authors' 13 V-J model separated ophthalmopathy from stable hyperthyroidism. Ophthalmopathy got predicted by the model a median about six months before its onset.

Across 18 months, stable Graves' hyperthyroidism was marked by no progression to ophthalmopathy. Disease duration under 2 months; hyperthyroidism patients were aged 18 to 65. TCR beta CDR3 regions were amplified from RNA. TCR CDR3 underwent first-round RT-PCR with the HTBI primer set. TCRdb itself ran the multiplex PCR reads through MiXCR, one entry per CDR3 protein. The sample yields around 340,000 distinct CDR3 sequences, approximately 22% seen once. The chain combines TRBV11-1 with TRBJ1-1; D perhaps matches TRBD1 (6 bases). The specimen was blood. The sequence was obtained from a woman in her forties or fifties with Graves' hyperthyroidism. The CDR3 DNA is TGTGCCAGCAGCCGCAGGGGGAACACTGAAGCTTTCTTT. Its protein product is CASSRRGNTEAFF.